The 19 T cell receptor beta chains below come from one sample, sequenced in a study of identical twins. TCRdb redid the calling of the 5' RACE reads with MiXCR, one entry per CDR3 protein. The sample shows fewer than 900,000 distinct CDR3 sequences, approximately 18% of them seen only once. The data were also submitted as part of a second study, on T cells expressing NK-cell markers.

Material: PBMCs. The receptors originated from a woman between 18 and 29 years old in good health.

The chain has TRBV5-1 and TRBJ2-2; unclear D gene. The CDR3 has 15 residues. The germline gives CDR1 SGHRS, CDR2 YFSETQ. V was cut by 7 bases and J by 0 bases, with 13 bases left in between. The CDR3 protein is CASGASAANTGELFF. The CDR3 coding sequence is TGCGCCAGCGGAGCCAGCGCCGCGAACACCGGGGAGCTGTTTTTT.

Only a few counts were recorded for this clonotype. The gene calls are TRBV6-8 and TRBJ2-1, with 16 nucleotides matching TRBD2. This CDR3 region has 21 residues. The V gene end was trimmed by 7 bases and the J gene end by 8 bases; junction bases not matched to a gene: 23. CDR1 and CDR2 from the germline V gene are MNHGY and SAAAGT. The CDR3 DNA sequence: TGTGCCAGCACTCTAAGGGGGACTAGCGGGGGGGTCTTCCCTACACAGGATGAGCAGTTCTTC. Protein: CASTLRGTSGGVFPTQDEQFF.

This chain uses TRBV9 with TRBJ2-3; 9 nucleotides line up with TRBD2. The CDR3 loop spans 16 amino acids. The germline V gene encodes CDR1 SGDLS and CDR2 YYNGEE. The V and J ends lost 0 bases and 7 bases, in that order; junction bases with no gene match: 9. The CDR3 region is CASSVGTGGGGYTQYF. The CDR3 nucleotides read TGTGCCAGCAGCGTAGGAACTGGCGGGGGGGGATATACGCAGTATTTT.

The CDR3 loop reads CASSLFGTNGELFF. The CDR3 nucleotides read TGTGCCAGCAGTTTATTTGGGACAAACGGGGAGCTGTTTTTT. This chain joins TRBV27 and TRBJ2-2; maybe TRBD1 (6 bases). V lost 1 base and J 7 bases, leaving 10 bases between the germline ends. CDR1 is MNHEY and CDR2 is SMNVEV in the germline V gene (reference sequence). This CDR3 comprises 14 residues.

This clonotype has a handful of counts. The V and J genes are TRBV6-5 and TRBJ2-3, with 10 positions matching TRBD1. This CDR3 contains 17 residues. Per germline, CDR1 MNHEY and CDR2 SVGAGI. Trimming at V came to 6 bases and at J to 3 bases, leaving 12 bases not matched to a gene. This CDR3 is CASRLWDRGGRTDTQYF. As DNA, the CDR3 is TGTGCCAGCAGATTATGGGACAGGGGAGGAAGGACAGATACGCAGTATTTT.

This clonotype turned up a few times. The chain is built from TRBV4-3 and TRBJ2-1; a possible D gene is TRBD1 (5 bases). The germline V gene has CDR1 LGHNA and CDR2 YSLEER. This CDR3 region has 17 residues. V lost 0 bases and J lost 7, with 19 bases in between. DNA of the CDR3: TGCGCCAGCAGCCAAGAGAGAGGACATGGATTGGGAAATGAGCAGTTCTTC. Translated, it gives CASSQERGHGLGNEQFF.

This clonotype turned up a few times. The chain uses TRBV20-1 and TRBJ2-1; D is uncertain. Trimming pared 5 bases from V and 0 bases from J, leaving 14 bases between. CDR1 is DFQATT, CDR2 SNEGSKA, per germline (reference sequence). The CDR3 totals 15 residues. The CDR3 reads CSAGNDPSSYNEQFF. The CDR3 nucleotides are TGCAGTGCTGGGAACGATCCGAGCTCCTACAATGAGCAGTTCTTC.

This chain joins TRBV7-2 and TRBJ2-5; 10 bases are a match to TRBD2. From germline, CDR1 is SGHTA and CDR2 FQGNSA. Unmatched junction bases numbered 5, after V lost 2 bases and J lost 2 bases. This CDR3 is 16 amino acids long. This CDR3 is CASSLSPAGGQETQYF. The CDR3 coding sequence is TGTGCCAGCAGCTTATCCCCAGCGGGAGGGCAAGAGACCCAGTACTTC.

This clonotype has just a few counts. The V gene is TRBV9, the J gene TRBJ2-3; no definite D call. The CDR3 length is 15 residues. Trimming cost V 0 bases and J 4 bases, with 12 bases left between them. CDR1 SGDLS and CDR2 YYNGEE come from the germline V gene. CDR3 nucleotide sequence: TGTGCCAGCAGCGTAGAGTTAGATCCCGCAGATACGCAGTATTTT. Protein: CASSVELDPADTQYF.

The chain has TRBV6-2 or TRBV6-3 and TRBJ2-7, with 9 positions matching TRBD2. The CDR3 is made up of 17 amino acids. The trim removed 0 bases at V and 7 bases at J, leaving 13 bases unmatched. Germline loops: CDR1 MNHEY, CDR2 SVGEGT. CDR3 residues: CASSYSMLAGLPWEQYF. In nucleotides, the CDR3 is TGTGCCAGCAGTTACTCGATGCTAGCGGGGCTCCCCTGGGAGCAGTACTTC.

The chain employs TRBV5-1 and TRBJ1-2; TRBD1 matches 8 bases. Germline lookup yields CDR1 SGHRS and CDR2 YFSETQ. The CDR3 loop spans 16 amino acids. Unmatched junction bases numbered 14, after V lost 5 bases and J lost 5 bases. The CDR3 sequence: CASSRETQTGVYGYTF. The CDR3 coding sequence is TGCGCCAGCAGTCGGGAAACCCAGACAGGGGTATATGGCTACACCTTC.

Here the CDR3 reads CASSYRGTASNSGANVLTF. The CDR3 DNA reads TGTGCCAGCAGTTATAGGGGGACAGCCTCTAACTCTGGGGCCAACGTCCTGACTTTC. The chain links TRBV6-5 to TRBJ2-6; TRBD1 aligns across 7 bases. Germline V lookup: CDR1 MNHEY, CDR2 SVGAGI. The J segment lost 0 bases and the V segment lost 3 bases, leaving 11 bases of the junction unmatched. There are 19 residues in the CDR3.

This chain connects TRBV30 to TRBJ1-2; the D gene is possibly TRBD1 (6 bases). CDR1 is GTSNPN and CDR2 is SVGIG in the germline V gene (reference sequence). The CDR3 is 13 residues long. V lost 4 bases and J 8 bases, leaving 17 bases between the germline ends. The CDR3 DNA is TGTGCCTGGACCGCAAACCCAGGGGTCGGCTACACCTTC. Translation gives CAWTANPGVGYTF.

The chain couples TRBV21-1 to TRBJ2-1. TRBV21-1 is marked as a pseudogene. This CDR3 is built from 12 residues. In DNA, the CDR3 is TGTGCCAGCAGCTACAAGGTGGATGAGCAGTTCTTC. Translating gives CASSYKVDEQFF.

This clonotype was observed a handful of times. The V and J genes are TRBV20-1 and TRBJ2-5; 8 nucleotides match TRBD2. Germline-derived CDR1 and CDR2 are DFQATT and SNEGSKA (reference sequence). The CDR3 spans 11 residues. Trimming cost V 6 bases and J 9 bases; bases outside gene matches: 6. DNA of the CDR3: TGCAGTGCACCTAGCGGGTACTCCCAGTACTTC. Residues: CSAPSGYSQYF.

The chain couples TRBV7-9 to TRBJ2-1; D gene uncertain. The CDR3 extends over 13 amino acids. Trimming shortened V by 2 bases and J by 9 bases, and 11 bases separated the two germline ends. Germline CDR1 reads SEHNR; CDR2 reads FQNEAQ (reference sequence). CDR3 nucleotides: TGTGCCAGCAGCTTACTCTTGGGTCTTGAGCAGTTCTTC. As protein: CASSLLLGLEQFF. Using reference TRBV7-9 and TRBJ2-1 for the parts outside the CDR3, the full variable domain is DTGVSQNPRHKITKRGQNVTFRCDPISEHNRLYWYRQTLGQGPEFLTYFQNEAQLEKSRLLSDRFSAERPKGSFSTLEIQRTEQGDSAMYLCASSLLLGLEQFFGPGTRLTVL.

The rearrangement links TRBV29-1 to TRBJ2-5; the D gene could be TRBD1 or TRBD2 (5 bases each). Germline CDR1 is SQVTM and CDR2 is ANQGSEA. The CDR3 has 13 amino acids. Trimming took off 4 bases at V and 6 bases at J, with 15 bases between the two ends. CDR3: CSVGSGAGQTQYF. The CDR3 DNA sequence: TGCAGCGTTGGTTCCGGGGCAGGCCAGACCCAGTACTTC.

A few counts support this clonotype. The CDR3 region is CASSPTTGSSYNEQFF. The DNA for the CDR3 is TGCGCCAGCAGCCCTACGACAGGGAGCTCCTACAATGAGCAGTTCTTC. The rearrangement links TRBV10-2 to TRBJ2-1; 7 nucleotides line up with TRBD1. CDR1 and CDR2 (germline): WSHSY, SAAADI. The CDR3 consists of 16 residues. V lost 6 bases and J lost 0; bases outside the gene matches: 8.

This clonotype was observed a few times. This sequence joins TRBV7-9 and TRBJ2-3; TRBD1 might be the D (5 bases). The germline V gene encodes CDR1 SEHNR and CDR2 FQNEAQ (reference sequence). Trimming took off 2 bases at V and 0 bases at J, with 15 bases between the two ends. The CDR3 runs to 17 residues. CDR3 coding DNA: TGTGCCAGCAGCTTACGTAGGGGCCGCGCTAGCACAGATACGCAGTATTTT. The encoded protein is CASSLRRGRASTDTQYF.